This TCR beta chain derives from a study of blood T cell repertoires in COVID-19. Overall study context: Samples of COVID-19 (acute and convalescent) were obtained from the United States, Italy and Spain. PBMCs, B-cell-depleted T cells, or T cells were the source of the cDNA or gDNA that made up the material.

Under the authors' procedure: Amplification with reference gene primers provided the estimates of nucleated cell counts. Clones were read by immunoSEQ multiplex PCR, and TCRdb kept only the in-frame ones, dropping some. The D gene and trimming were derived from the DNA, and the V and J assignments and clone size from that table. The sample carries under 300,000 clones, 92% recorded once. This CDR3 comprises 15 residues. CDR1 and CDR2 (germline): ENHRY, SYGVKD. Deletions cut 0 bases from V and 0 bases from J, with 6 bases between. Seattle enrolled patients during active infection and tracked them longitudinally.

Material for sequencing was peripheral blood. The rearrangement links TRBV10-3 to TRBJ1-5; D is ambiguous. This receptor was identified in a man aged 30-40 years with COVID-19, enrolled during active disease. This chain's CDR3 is CAISESGGSNQPQHF. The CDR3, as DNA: TGTGCCATCAGTGAGTCCGGCGGTAGCAATCAGCCCCAGCATTTT.